The source of this T cell receptor (beta chain) is a study of esophageal squamous cell carcinoma under preoperative chemotherapy. Time point defined: before preoperative PTX-NDP chemotherapy. Patients received paclitaxel-nedaplatin as preoperative chemotherapy before surgery. The CDR3 extends over 15 amino acids. The germline V gene encodes CDR1 SGHVS and CDR2 FQNEAQ. With regard to this clonotype: The germline gene is not matched at one end of the junction; a read error may be the cause.

TCRdb re-called the PCR reads through MiXCR, storing one row per CDR3 protein. The sample contains 25,000 to 35,000 distinct CDR3 sequences, under 55% of which appear only once. The source is a human donor with esophageal squamous cell carcinoma. The donor label of this sample is uncertain. This sample was taken from a patient given preoperative chemotherapy. The rearrangement uses TRBV7-8 and TRBJ2-3; a weak D match, TRBD2 (6 bases). The CDR3 DNA reads TGTGCCAGGAGCTTCCGCCGGCGGGACCCAGATACGCAGTATTTC. This sequence encodes CARSFRRRDPDTQYF.